This T cell receptor beta chain emerged from a study of lymphopenia after photon versus proton radiotherapy. Study results and caveats: Relative stability marked proton patients; photon patients lost diversity and naive cells. Only patients who died were analyzed for survival; proton advantage is unproven. Oligoclonal CD8+ Temra expansion after nadir drove photon patients' diversity drop.

As for this clone: Its cognate antigen is unknown.

Germline CDR1 LGHNA, CDR2 YSLEER. The CDR3 runs to 13 residues. With 0 bases removed from V and 8 bases from J, the gap between germline ends came to 9 bases. The table came from immunoSEQ multiplex PCR; TCRdb's copy has only in-frame clones and leaves some out. The table has 6,000 to 9,000 clones, just under 95% seen once. The receptor was isolated from a woman in her forties or fifties with cholangiocarcinoma. The chain employs TRBV4-3 and TRBJ2-3; D gene ambiguous. The sample consisted of peripheral blood, taken from a patient treated with photon-based radiotherapy. Here the CDR3 DNA reads TGCGCCAGCAGCCAAGAACCCCGGGTTACGCAGTATTTT. This sequence encodes CASSQEPRVTQYF.